Listed below are T cell receptor beta chains from one sample, sequenced in a study of T cell clones after liver transplantation. The data were produced by immunoSEQ multiplex PCR, yet TCRdb's version contains in-frame clones alone and is incomplete. The data contain under 85,000 clones, over 70% of them singletons. The material was CD4+ T cells from blood, obtained 12 months after liver transplant. These receptors came from a human patient who received a liver transplant. Some T cells here may be from the graft donor. Each CDR3 is given with its conserved first and last residue. A D gene is named only where the DNA matches it firmly. A clone size is listed for some rows: how often the clone was seen (once, few, many), or a class if it is expanded.

V gene	J gene	D gene	clone size	CDR3 protein	CDR3 DNA
TRBV4-1	TRBJ2-5	NA	NA	CASSPYIGLETQYF	TGCGCCAGCAGCCCCTATATTGGGTTGGAGACCCAGTACTTC
TRBV19	TRBJ2-1	TRBD2	NA	CASSIGGLAGGPVNEQFF	TGTGCCAGTAGTATAGGGGGACTAGCGGGAGGGCCGGTCAATGAGCAGTTCTTC
TRBV4-1	TRBJ2-7	TRBD2	NA	CASSPNPGLAGVLYF	TGCGCCAGCAGCCCGAACCCGGGACTAGCGGGAGTTTTGTACTTC
TRBV18	TRBJ1-5	TRBD1	NA	CASSAIQGNQPQHF	TGTGCCAGCTCAGCAATACAGGGGAATCAGCCCCAGCATTTT
TRBV7-2	TRBJ1-2	NA	NA	CAFPGPVYGYTF	TGTGCCTTCCCGGGGCCCGTCTATGGCTACACCTTC
TRBV29-1	TRBJ1-1	NA	NA	CSVGDHTEAFF	TGCAGCGTTGGGGACCACACTGAAGCTTTCTTT
TRBV18	TRBJ1-5	NA	NA	CASSPSLETIKPQHF	TGTGCCAGCTCACCCTCCCTAGAAACCATCAAGCCCCAGCATTTT
TRBV18	TRBJ2-7	TRBD1	NA	CASSPGQGNSGEQYF	TGTGCCAGCTCACCAGGACAGGGTAATTCCGGCGAGCAGTACTTC
TRBV6-1	TRBJ1-1	NA	NA	CASQSGGTEAFF	TGTGCCAGCCAGTCCGGCGGAACTGAAGCTTTCTTT
TRBV5-1	TRBJ2-3	NA	once	CASTLYTGTDTQYF	TGCGCCAGCACCCTCTATACCGGGACAGATACGCAGTATTTT
TRBV7-2	TRBJ2-3	NA	NA	CASSRDSGIDTQYF	TGTGCCAGCAGCCGTGATTCGGGCATAGATACGCAGTATTTT
TRBV12-5	TRBJ2-7	TRBD1	few	CASGFNPRDRVQQYF	TGTGCTAGTGGTTTTAACCCCCGGGACAGGGTTCAGCAGTACTTC
TRBV5-1	TRBJ1-1	NA	NA	CASSEPGAEAFF	TGCGCCAGCAGCGAGCCGGGGGCTGAAGCTTTCTTT
TRBV5-1	TRBJ2-7	NA	NA	CASSLDNSYEQYF	TGCGCCAGCAGCCTGGACAATTCCTACGAGCAGTACTTC